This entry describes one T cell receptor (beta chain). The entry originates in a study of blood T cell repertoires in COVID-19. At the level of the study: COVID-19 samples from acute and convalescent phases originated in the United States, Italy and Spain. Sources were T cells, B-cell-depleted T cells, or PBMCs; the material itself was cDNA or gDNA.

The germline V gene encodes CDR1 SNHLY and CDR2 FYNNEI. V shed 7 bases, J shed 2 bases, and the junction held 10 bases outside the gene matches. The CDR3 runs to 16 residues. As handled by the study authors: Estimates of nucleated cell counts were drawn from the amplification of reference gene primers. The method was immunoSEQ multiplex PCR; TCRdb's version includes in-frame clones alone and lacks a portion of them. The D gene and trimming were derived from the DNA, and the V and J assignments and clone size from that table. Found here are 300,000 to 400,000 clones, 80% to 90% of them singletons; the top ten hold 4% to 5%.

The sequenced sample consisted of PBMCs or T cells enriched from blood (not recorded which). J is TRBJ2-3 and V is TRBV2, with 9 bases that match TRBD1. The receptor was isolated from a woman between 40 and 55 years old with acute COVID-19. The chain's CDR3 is CASTPGTGSPTDTQYF. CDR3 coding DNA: TGTGCCAGCACCCCCGGGACAGGGTCCCCCACAGATACGCAGTATTTT.